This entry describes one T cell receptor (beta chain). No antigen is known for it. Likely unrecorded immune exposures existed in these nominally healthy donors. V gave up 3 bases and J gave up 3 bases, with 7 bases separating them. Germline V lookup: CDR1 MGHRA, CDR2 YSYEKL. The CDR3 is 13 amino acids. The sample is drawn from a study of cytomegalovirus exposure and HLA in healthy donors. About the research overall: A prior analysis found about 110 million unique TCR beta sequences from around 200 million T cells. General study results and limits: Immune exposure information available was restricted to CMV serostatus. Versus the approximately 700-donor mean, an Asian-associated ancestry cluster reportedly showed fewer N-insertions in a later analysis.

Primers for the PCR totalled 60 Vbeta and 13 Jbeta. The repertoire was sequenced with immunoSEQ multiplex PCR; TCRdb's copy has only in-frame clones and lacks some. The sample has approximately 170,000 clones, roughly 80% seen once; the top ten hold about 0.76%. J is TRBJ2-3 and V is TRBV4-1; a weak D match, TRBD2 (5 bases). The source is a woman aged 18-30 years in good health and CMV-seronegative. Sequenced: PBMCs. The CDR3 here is CASSHLATDTQYF. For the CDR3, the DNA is TGCGCCAGCAGCCACCTAGCAACAGATACGCAGTATTTT.